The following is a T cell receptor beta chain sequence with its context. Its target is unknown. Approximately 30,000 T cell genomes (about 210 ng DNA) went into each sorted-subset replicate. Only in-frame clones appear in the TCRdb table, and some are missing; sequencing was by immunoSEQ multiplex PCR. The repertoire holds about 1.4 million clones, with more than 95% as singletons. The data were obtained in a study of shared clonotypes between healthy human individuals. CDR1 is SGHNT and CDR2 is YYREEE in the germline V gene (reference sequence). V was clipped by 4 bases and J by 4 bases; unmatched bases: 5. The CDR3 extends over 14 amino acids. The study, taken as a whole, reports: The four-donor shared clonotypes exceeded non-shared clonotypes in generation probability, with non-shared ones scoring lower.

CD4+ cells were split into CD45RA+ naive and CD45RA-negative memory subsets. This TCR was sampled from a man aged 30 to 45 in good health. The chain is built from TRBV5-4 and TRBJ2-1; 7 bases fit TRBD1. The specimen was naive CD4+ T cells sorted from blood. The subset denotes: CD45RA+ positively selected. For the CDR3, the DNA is TGTGCCAGCAGCGCGCAGGGGGTTTACAATGAGCAGTTCTTC. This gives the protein CASSAQGVYNEQFF.